Described below is a single TCR beta chain sequence and its context. It lacks a known antigen. No quality values exist for individual bases; no much larger clone is one base distant. The sample originates from a study of cytomegalovirus exposure and HLA in healthy donors (dated by TCRdb to about 2017). About the full investigation: An earlier analysis of approximately 550 of the donors reported more than 250 Gb of sequence data and roughly 100 million unique TCR beta sequences from approximately 180 million T cells. An early release that covered fewer than 750 HLA-typed donors contained around 330 gigabases of sequencing data and tens of millions of unique TCR sequences. Among the approximately 400 genotyped donors, 81% belonged to the genetic ancestry cluster associated with self-reported Caucasian donors. The study aimed to test whether signatures of past pathogen exposure could be identified by cataloging public T cell receptors. The study used immunosequencing to profile the T cell repertoires of hundreds of subjects and linked those repertoires to cytomegalovirus serostatus. In addition to the first cohort of around 670 subjects, a separate validation cohort of approximately 130 different subjects was used. To predict cytomegalovirus infection status, the study combined high-throughput TCR immunosequencing, statistical association of individual TCRs with disease status, and machine learning. In a later analysis, previously published TCR beta repertoires from 666 donors were re-analyzed and high-resolution HLA genotyping was added so that TCR occurrence patterns could be studied. Rather than using new phenotypic data, the later analysis identified candidate immune exposures from TCR beta sequences and from how often those sequences occurred across donors. An earlier analysis of roughly 600 of the donors used high-throughput TCR beta sequencing to judge whether each TCR beta V gene segment behaved as functional or pseudogenic. Alongside the repertoire data, information on donor age, sex, ethnicity and CMV serostatus was compiled. Genome-wide SNP genotypes for about three fifths of the roughly 700 donors were used in a later genetic analysis, which treated that subset as a discovery cohort. Every discovery cohort repertoire had been produced on one sequencing platform. Class I and class II HLA loci were covered by the typing at four-digit resolution. Typing coverage varied by locus: 629-630 donors for A, B, C, DRB1 and DQB1; more than 500 for DQA1; about 600 for DPA1; around 490 for DPB1. Four or five DR-DQ haplotypes were treated as single units for association and clustering because of strong linkage in the cohort. Across some 400 genotyped donors of the cohort, an average of about 240,000 unique TCR beta nucleotide sequences per donor were sequenced, and approximately 19% of those sequences were non-productive.

The study at large found these results: A cluster of highly shared sequence variants was judged likely to be a technical artifact of the sequencing pipeline. In a later analysis, TCR association rates were found to vary across HLA loci, with the most associated TCRs seen for DRB1 alleles and the fewest for HLA-C alleles. CMV serostatus was the only immune exposure information available for the cohort. Only TCR beta chains were sequenced in this cohort, and the absence of alpha or paired-chain data limited detectable features. At a false discovery rate of 0.05, a later analysis linked 16,000 or so TCR beta sequences to specific HLA alleles. Most TCR sequences were seen in very few donors, while some public TCRs were found in many individuals. In a later genetic analysis, a missense DCLRE1C variant was associated with V-gene and J-gene trimming of TCR beta chains, and the association was replicated in an independent cohort. Three of the identified cytomegalovirus-associated TCR beta chains were confirmed in vitro to be specific for cytomegalovirus antigens. The authors suggested that the approach could potentially be extended to other disease states and immunological phenotypes. A later analysis found that HLA-associated TCR beta chains were more clonally expanded and had lower generation probabilities than equally common non-associated chains. In both the original and validation cohorts, the classifier was reported to diagnose cytomegalovirus status with high specificity and sensitivity. HLA typing was unavailable for some donors at each locus, so association tests used only the typed subset. Presence/absence analyses assumed roughly uniform sequencing depth across donors, an assumption that may not hold. Broadly in line with IMGT annotations, most TCR beta V segments showed up in productive rearrangements about 90% or about 30% of the time in an earlier analysis of approximately 640 of the donors. When HLA alleles, especially DR and DQ, strongly co-occurred, attributing TCR associations to individual alleles was difficult. A further reported finding was that TCR beta sequences accurately predicted the HLA-A and HLA-B alleles for most subjects in the first cohort. Several of the top co-occurrence clusters appeared to be linked to parvovirus B19, influenza, CMV and Epstein-Barr virus, according to a later analysis. Compared with the approximately 720-donor mean, donors in an Asian-associated ancestry cluster had fewer N-insertions in productive TCRs, according to a later genetic analysis. In the study, 164 TCR beta chains were listed as associated with cytomegalovirus. According to a later analysis, most CMV-associated TCR beta chains appeared to be HLA-restricted, and the HLA associations seemed to be driven largely by CMV exposure. Some IMGT-functional V segments, including TRBV6-2 and TRBV6-3, could not be distinguished by the 87-base-pair reads and were therefore excluded. The earlier analysis of a few hundred of the donors excluded some 15 rarely observed V segments, including chromosome 9 orphons, because counts were too low. Correlated functional status among segregating V segments might be attributable to linkage disequilibrium, but an unknown experimental factor could not be ruled out.

Receptor amplification or capture employed the immunoSEQ multiplex PCR assay. The multiplex PCR relied on a mix of 60 forward primers for TCR Vbeta segments and 13 reverse primers for TCR Jbeta segments. The CDR3 region of rearranged TCR beta genes was amplified from genomic DNA with a multiplex PCR assay. The Illumina HiSeq System was used to sequence the amplified TCR beta libraries as 87-base-pair reads. On the authors' methods: In a later analysis, tens of millions of unique TCR beta chains were counted across the 666 repertoires, and around 10 million of these chains were shared by at least two donors. To remove PCR and sequencing errors, raw reads were error-corrected and collapsed into unique sequences using a nearest-neighbor algorithm that merged closely related sequences. Alignment of CDR3 sequences to IMGT reference sequences was used to assign V, D and J gene segments. For a sequence to be retained, a match of at least six nucleotides was required to both a V gene segment and a J gene segment. Rearrangements were classified as productive when the CDR3 lacked stop codons and remained in frame with V and J, and all other rearrangements were classified as non-productive. Following IMGT convention, CDR3 was defined as the stretch from the second conserved V-encoded cysteine to the conserved J-encoded phenylalanine. The earlier analysis of approximately 590 of the donors excluded any sequence lacking an unambiguous match to a single V gene segment. An earlier analysis of 587 of the donors called V segments functional above 56.7% productive rearrangements and segregating when the between-donor standard deviation exceeded 5%. A statistical classification framework was built to diagnose cytomegalovirus status from the catalog of TCR beta chain sequences. V and J gene assignment, in a later analysis, came from comparing TCR nucleotide sequences with IMGT/GENE-DB human TR gene sequences. A later analysis assigned CDR3 sequences and most-parsimonious VDJ recombination scenarios with the TCRdist pipeline. In a later analysis, every TCR beta chain was defined by the combination of its CDR3 amino acid sequence and its V-gene family, and reads without a unique V-gene family were dropped. A later analysis removed roughly 590 highly shared, low-generation-probability nucleotide sequences to deal with suspected cross-contamination and a sequencing artifact. In a later analysis, a clonal expansion index was calculated for each public chain from normalized within-repertoire ranks of inferred template counts. In a later analysis, generation probabilities were computed with a VDJ recombination model fitted to out-of-frame rearrangements, and the resulting probabilities were checked against IGoR. In a later analysis, hypergeometric tests were used to score TCR-TCR, TCR-HLA and TCR-CMV co-occurrence, with a repertoire-size bias correction applied to TCR pairs. A later analysis estimated false discovery rates by permuting HLA or CMV assignments 20 times. In a later analysis, co-occurring TCRs were grouped using DBSCAN, with TCRdist sequence similarity added in when clustering inside HLA-allele-positive subsets. For co-occurrence clustering, repertoires with fewer than 30,000 or more than 120,000 public chains were excluded, along with 4 to 6 repertoires with anomalous nucleotide sharing. TCRdb obtained this table from immuneACCESS and retained in-frame rearrangements with V and J assigned. These tables miss some clones; where compared with another copy, unresolved V genes account for less than half of the shortfall, and the remainder is unexplained. The V and J calls and the clone size are those of that table, but D and trimming were determined from the DNA. The sample table shows about 220,000 clones, and approximately 82% are seen once. Together, the top ten hold under 0.8% of the sample.

The CDR3 contains 13 residues, cysteine and phenylalanine counted. Of the read, only the CDR3 DNA is kept; its 39 bases are in frame from base 1. According to the germline V gene, CDR1 reads SNHLY and CDR2 reads FYNNEI. Trimming takes 1 base from V and 7 bases from J, and the germline ends sit 10 bases apart. In total, about 650 healthy bone marrow donors made up the cohort. At the time of sampling, all cohort members were nominally healthy, though unrecorded immune exposures were likely present. The donor was CMV seronegative and was included in the group of 352 seronegative cohort members. Every donor gave a peripheral blood sample, and the peripheral blood mononuclear cells from that sample were used for TCR beta sequencing. The Qiagen DNeasy Blood Extraction Kit was used to extract genomic DNA from the blood cell samples.

The receptor comes from a man aged 18 to 29 in good health and CMV-seronegative. This chain is built from TRBV2 and TRBJ2-5; tentative D gene TRBD2, with 6 bases matching. Sequencing input: PBMCs. The CDR3 corresponds to CASSEGEVGTQYF. The sequenced DNA is TGTGCCAGCAGTGAAGGGGAGGTGGGGACCCAGTACTTC.